The clone carrying this TCR beta chain was seen only a few times. J lost 5 bases, V lost 3 bases, and 9 bases had no gene match. CDR1 MNHEY and CDR2 SMNVEV come from the germline V gene (reference sequence). The CDR3 consists of 15 residues. The data stem from a study of blood T cell repertoires in COVID-19. Study context: Samples taken during acute and convalescent COVID-19 were collected in the United States, Italy and Spain. In each case, the material was cDNA or gDNA derived from T cells, B-cell-depleted T cells, or PBMCs.

Seattle patient enrollment occurred during active infection, with longitudinal follow-up thereafter. In the original analysis: Reference gene primer amplification yielded estimated nucleated cell counts. Method: immunoSEQ multiplex PCR; TCRdb's copy keeps in-frame clones and lacks some. V, J and clone size were drawn from that table, and D and trimming were deduced from the DNA. The sample holds nearly 350,000 clones, approximately 91% seen once. The TCR originated in a woman aged 70-85 years with COVID-19, enrolled during active disease. Sequencing used peripheral blood. The chain recombines TRBV27 with TRBJ1-1; 7 bases are a match to TRBD1. The CDR3 DNA reads TGTGCCAGCAGTTTCCGGACAGGAGGTATGACTGAAGCTTTCTTT. It is translated as CASSFRTGGMTEAFF.